Listed below are T cell receptor beta chains from one sample, sequenced in a study of CD8 T cells in Susac syndrome. TCRdb itself ran the immunoSEQ multiplex PCR reads through MiXCR, one entry per CDR3 protein. This table has around 190,000 distinct CDR3 sequences, about 95% appearing once. Sequenced sample: CD4+ T cells from PBMCs. The receptors derive from a human donor in good health. Both conserved end residues are trimmed from each CDR3.

>TRBV11-1
ASSLRVRDPYEQY
>TRBV29-1
SVVVQVEAF
>TRBV29-1
SVEDREGRRETQY
>TRBV13
ASSLEGLYYEQF
>TRBV4-2
ASSHRRIADTQY
>TRBV6-2/TRBV6-3
ASSYSFVPSSGSYNEQF
>TRBV27
ASSSQRNEQF
>TRBV12-3/TRBV12-4
ASSFLRGYNEQF
>TRBV7-2
ASSFEGAWNEQY
>TRBV5-1
ASCRVPQETQY
>TRBV20-1
SPGQGAIPDTQY
>TRBV12-3/TRBV12-4
ASSRDRGGNGYT
>TRBV29-1
SVVEGKNIQY